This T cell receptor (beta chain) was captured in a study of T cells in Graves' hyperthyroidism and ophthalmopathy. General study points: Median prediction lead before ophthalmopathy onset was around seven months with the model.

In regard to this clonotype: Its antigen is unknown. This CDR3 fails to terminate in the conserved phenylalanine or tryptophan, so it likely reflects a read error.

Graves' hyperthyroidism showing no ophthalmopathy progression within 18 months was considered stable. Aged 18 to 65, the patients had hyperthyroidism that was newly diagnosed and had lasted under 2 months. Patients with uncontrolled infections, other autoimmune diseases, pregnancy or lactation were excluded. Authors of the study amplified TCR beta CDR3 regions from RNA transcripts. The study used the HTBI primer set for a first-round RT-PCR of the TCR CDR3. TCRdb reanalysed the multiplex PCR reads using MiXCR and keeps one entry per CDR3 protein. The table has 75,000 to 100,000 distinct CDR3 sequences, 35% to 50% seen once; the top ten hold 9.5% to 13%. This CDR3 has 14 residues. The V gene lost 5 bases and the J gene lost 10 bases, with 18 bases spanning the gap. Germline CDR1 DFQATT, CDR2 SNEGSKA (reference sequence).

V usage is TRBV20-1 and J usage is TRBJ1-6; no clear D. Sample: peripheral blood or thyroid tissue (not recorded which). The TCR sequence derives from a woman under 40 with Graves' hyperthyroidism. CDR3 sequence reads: CSADRLRPGSPLHS. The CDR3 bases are TGCAGTGCTGACCGTCTCCGGCCGGGGTCACCCCTCCACTCT.